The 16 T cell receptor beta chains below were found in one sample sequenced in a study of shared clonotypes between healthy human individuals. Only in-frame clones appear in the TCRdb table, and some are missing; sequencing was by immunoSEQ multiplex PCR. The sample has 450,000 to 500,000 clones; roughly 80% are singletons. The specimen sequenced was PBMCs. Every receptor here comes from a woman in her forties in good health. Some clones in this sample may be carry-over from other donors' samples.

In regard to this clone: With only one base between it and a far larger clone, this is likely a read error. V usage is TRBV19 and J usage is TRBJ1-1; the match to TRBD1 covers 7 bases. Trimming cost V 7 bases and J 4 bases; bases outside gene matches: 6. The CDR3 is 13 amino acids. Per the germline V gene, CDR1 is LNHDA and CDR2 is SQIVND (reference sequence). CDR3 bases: TGTGCCAGTAAGGGGGCGCGGAGCACTGAAGCTTTCTTT. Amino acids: CASKGARSTEAFF.

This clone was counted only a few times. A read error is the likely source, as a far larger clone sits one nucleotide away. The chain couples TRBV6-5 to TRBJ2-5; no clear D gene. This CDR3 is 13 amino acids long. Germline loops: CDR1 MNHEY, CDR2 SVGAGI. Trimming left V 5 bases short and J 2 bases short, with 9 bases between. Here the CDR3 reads CASSPPVQETQYF. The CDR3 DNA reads TGTGCCAGCAGTCCTCCGGTACAAGAGACCCAGTACTTC.

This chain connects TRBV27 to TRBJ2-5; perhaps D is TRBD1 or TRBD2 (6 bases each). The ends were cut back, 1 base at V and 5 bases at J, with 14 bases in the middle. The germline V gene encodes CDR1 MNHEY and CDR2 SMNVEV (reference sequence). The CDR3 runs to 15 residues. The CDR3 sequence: CASSLWGERGETQYF. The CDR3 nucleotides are TGTGCCAGCAGTTTATGGGGGGAAAGGGGGGAGACCCAGTACTTC.

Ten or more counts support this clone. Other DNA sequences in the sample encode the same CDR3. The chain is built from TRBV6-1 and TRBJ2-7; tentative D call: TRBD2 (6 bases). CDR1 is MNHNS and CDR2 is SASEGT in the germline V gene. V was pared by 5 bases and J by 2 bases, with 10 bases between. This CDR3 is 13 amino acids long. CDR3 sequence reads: CASSPSEAYEQYF. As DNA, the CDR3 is TGTGCCAGCAGTCCTAGCGAGGCCTACGAGCAGTACTTC.

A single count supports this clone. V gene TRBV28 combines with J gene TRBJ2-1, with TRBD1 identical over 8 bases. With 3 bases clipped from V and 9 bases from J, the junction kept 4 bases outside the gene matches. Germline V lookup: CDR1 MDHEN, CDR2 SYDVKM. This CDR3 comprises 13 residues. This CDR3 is CASSFQTGGEQFF. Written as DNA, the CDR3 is TGTGCCAGCAGTTTCCAAACAGGGGGTGAGCAGTTCTTC.

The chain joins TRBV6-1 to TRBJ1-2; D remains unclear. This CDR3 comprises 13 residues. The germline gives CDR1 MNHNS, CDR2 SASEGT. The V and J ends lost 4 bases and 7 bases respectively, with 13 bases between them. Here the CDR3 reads CASSVEGRSGYTF. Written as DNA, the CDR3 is TGTGCCAGCAGTGTAGAGGGTAGAAGTGGCTACACCTTC.

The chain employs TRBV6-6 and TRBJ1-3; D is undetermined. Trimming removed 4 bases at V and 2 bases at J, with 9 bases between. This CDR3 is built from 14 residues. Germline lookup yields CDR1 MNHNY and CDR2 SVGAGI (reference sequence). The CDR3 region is CASSSTGAGNTIYF. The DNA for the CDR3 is TGTGCCAGCAGTTCTACGGGAGCTGGAAACACCATATATTTT.

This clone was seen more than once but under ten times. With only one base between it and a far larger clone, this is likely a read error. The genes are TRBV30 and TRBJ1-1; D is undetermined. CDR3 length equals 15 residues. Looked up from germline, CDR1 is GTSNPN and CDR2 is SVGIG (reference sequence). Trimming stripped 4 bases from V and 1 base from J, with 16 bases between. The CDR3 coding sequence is TGTGCCTGGACCCCGAAGGAGTGCAGGAACACTGAAGCTTTCTTT. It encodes CAWTPKECRNTEAFF.

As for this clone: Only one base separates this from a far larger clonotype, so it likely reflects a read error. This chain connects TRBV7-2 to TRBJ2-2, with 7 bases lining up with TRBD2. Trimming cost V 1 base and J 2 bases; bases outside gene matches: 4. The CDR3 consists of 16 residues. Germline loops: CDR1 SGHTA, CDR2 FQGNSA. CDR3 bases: TGTGCCAGCAGCTTAGAACCAGCGGGAAACACCGGGGAGCTGTTTTTT. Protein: CASSLEPAGNTGELFF.

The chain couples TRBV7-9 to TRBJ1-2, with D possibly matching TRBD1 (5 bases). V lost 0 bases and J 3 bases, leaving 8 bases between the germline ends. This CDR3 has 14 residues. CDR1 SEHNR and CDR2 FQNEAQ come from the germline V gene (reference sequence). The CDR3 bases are TGTGCCAGCAGCTTAGCTGGGGCTGACTATGGCTACACCTTC. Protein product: CASSLAGADYGYTF.

The DNA of the CDR3 is TGTGCCAGCAGTTACGGGAAGAGTACCAATCAGCCCCAGCATTTT. It specifies CASSYGKSTNQPQHF. V gene TRBV6-5 combines with J gene TRBJ1-5; D is undetermined. The V end lost 2 bases, the J end lost 3 bases, and 11 bases lay between the germline ends. Germline-derived CDR1 and CDR2 are MNHEY and SVGAGI. This CDR3 has 15 residues.

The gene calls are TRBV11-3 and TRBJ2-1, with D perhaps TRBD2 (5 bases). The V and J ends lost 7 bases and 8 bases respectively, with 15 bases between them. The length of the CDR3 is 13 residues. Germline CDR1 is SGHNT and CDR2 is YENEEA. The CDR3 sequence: CASTPGGGHEQFF. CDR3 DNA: TGTGCCAGCACCCCAGGTGGAGGTCATGAGCAGTTCTTC.

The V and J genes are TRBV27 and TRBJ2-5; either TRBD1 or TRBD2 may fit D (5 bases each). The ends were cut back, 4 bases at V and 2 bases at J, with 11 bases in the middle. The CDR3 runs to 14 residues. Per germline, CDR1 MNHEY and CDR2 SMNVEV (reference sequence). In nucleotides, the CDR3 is TGTGCCAGCAGTTCCCTCGGGACGCAAGAGACCCAGTACTTC. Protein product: CASSSLGTQETQYF.

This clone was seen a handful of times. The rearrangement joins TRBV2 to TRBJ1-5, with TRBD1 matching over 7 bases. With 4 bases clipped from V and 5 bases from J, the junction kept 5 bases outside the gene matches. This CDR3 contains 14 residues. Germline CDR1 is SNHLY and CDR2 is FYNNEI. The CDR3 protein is CASSAGGGDQPQHF. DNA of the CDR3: TGTGCCAGCAGTGCAGGAGGGGGCGATCAGCCCCAGCATTTT. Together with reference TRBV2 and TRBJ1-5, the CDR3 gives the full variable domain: EPEVTQTPSHQVTQMGQEVILRCVPISNHLYFYWYRQILGQKVEFLVSFYNNEISEKSEIFDDQFSVERPDGSNFTLKIRSTKLEDSAMYFCASSAGGGDQPQHFGDGTRLSIL.

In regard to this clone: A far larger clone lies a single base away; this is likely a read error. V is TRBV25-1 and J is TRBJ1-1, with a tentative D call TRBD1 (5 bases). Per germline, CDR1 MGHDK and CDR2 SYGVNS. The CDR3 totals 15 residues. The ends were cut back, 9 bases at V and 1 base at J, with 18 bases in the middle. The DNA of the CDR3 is TGTGCCAGTGTCCCTTGGGGCGCGGGGAACACTGAAGCTTTCTTT. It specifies CASVPWGAGNTEAFF.

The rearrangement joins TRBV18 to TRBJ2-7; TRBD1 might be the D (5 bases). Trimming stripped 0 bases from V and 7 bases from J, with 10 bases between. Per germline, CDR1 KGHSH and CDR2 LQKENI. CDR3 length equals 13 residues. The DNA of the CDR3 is TGTGCCAGCTCACCACCTGGACACTTTGAGCAGTACTTC. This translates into CASSPPGHFEQYF.